This T cell receptor (beta chain) was recorded in a study of OX40 agonist ivuxolimab in advanced cancers. With respect to the entire study: Ivuxolimab was a fully human IgG2 agonistic monoclonal antibody targeting the costimulatory receptor OX40 (CD134). The paper describes the monotherapy dose-escalation part (N of about 47 patients) of the phase I trial of ivuxolimab. A male proportion of roughly 80% and a mean age of roughly 55 years, ranging from roughly 23 to 90, were recorded for the dose-escalation cohort. The purpose of peripheral TCRbeta sequencing was to test whether ivuxolimab changed TCR sequence diversity and led to clonal T-cell expansion. Partial responses occurred in three dose-escalation patients: two with cutaneous melanoma and one with hepatocellular carcinoma. Intravenous ivuxolimab was administered to patients every 2 weeks at six dose levels: 0.01, 0.1, 0.3, 1.5, 3 and 10 mg/kg. Among the roughly 50 dose-escalation patients, about 19 had hepatocellular carcinoma, about 15 melanoma, 9 renal cell carcinoma and 9 head and neck cancer. Patients were allowed to have had prior anti-PD-1, anti-PD-L1 or anti-CTLA-4 therapy, and around 43% of the dose-escalation patients had been treated with checkpoint inhibitors. Points the paper makes about the study in general: Partial responders in the 0.1-3.0 mg/kg groups had among the lowest normalized peripheral clonal expansion, especially among CD8+ T cells. After ivuxolimab, CD8+ T cells had more expanded clones than CD4+ T cells on average. At doses of 0.1 to 3.0 mg/kg, clonal expansion of both CD4+ and CD8+ T cells in blood was seen between baseline and week 6. Low levels of normalized T-cell clonal expansion were also seen in some patients who did not respond. Which antigens the clonally expanded peripheral T cells were specific for was not determined.

Patients with autoimmune disease history or receiving systemic immunosuppression were excluded from the trial. Peripheral blood for TCR sequencing was collected from all dose cohorts at baseline, on cycle 4 day 1, and on cycle 7 day 1. Samples were obtained from an open-label, multicenter, first-in-human phase I dose-escalation trial of ivuxolimab. Adults with locally advanced or metastatic melanoma, renal cell, hepatocellular, or head and neck squamous cell carcinoma were enrolled in the trial. Before TCR sequencing, CD4+ and CD8+ T cells were separately sorted from peripheral blood. Regarding this clone: The antigen it recognizes is unknown. No much larger clonotype is one base removed from it; base qualities were not supplied.

The CDR3 runs 16 amino acids, cysteine and phenylalanine included. This entry keeps only the CDR3 DNA: 48 bases, framed from base 1. CDR1 and CDR2, per the germline V gene (reference sequence), are LNHDA and SQIVND. V and J are truncated by 4 bases and 2 bases respectively, leaving an intervening sequence of 15 bases. Genomic DNA was extracted from sorted cells for sequencing of the TCRbeta CDR3 region. TCRbeta CDR3 regions were sequenced using the immunoSEQ Assay. TCRdb's version of the immuneACCESS table is confined to in-frame rearrangements and falls short of the full clone set. An unresolved V gene accounts for under half of the shortfall where checked; the remainder is of unknown origin. For this sample there are about 75,000 clones; 85% to 90% appear just once. The ten largest clones represent nearly 8% of the sample.

The chain links TRBV19 with TRBJ2-1; TRBD2 could be the D gene, as 5 bases match. The sample was CD4+ or CD8+ T cells sorted from blood, taken in a trial of the OX40 agonist ivuxolimab. The sequence came from an adult with an advanced solid tumor such as melanoma, head and neck, liver or kidney cancer. The nucleotide sequence reads as follows: TGTGCCAGTAGTAGGACCGGGGTTCCGGCCTACAATGAGCAGTTCTTC. This encodes CASSRTGVPAYNEQFF.